A single TCR beta chain is shown here with its context. Its antigen is still unknown. The data are from a study of a mutant IDH1 vaccine in newly diagnosed glioma. General study points: Any relationship between pseudoprogression and changes in top peripheral T cell clonotypes seemed absent.

Time point specified: week 11, during vaccination. In every dose of vaccine, 300 ug of mutant IDH1 20-mer peptide was given alongside topical imiquimod. TCRdb's table, derived via immunoSEQ multiplex PCR, lists solely in-frame clones and lacks some. This sample has fewer than 150,000 clones, with roughly 90% found just once. V was cut by 0 bases and J by 3 bases, with 13 bases left in between. Germline V gene sequence: CDR1 MGHRA, CDR2 YSYEKL. This CDR3 has 16 amino acids. This receptor was identified in a woman in her fifties or sixties with glioma. Specimen: PBMCs, collected from a glioma patient whose treatment included an IDH1 peptide vaccine. The chain carries TRBV4-1 and TRBJ2-3, with D possibly TRBD2 on 6 matching bases. This CDR3 reads CASSQDPFGLTDTQYF. In nucleotides, the CDR3 is TGCGCCAGCAGCCAAGATCCTTTTGGACTAACAGATACGCAGTATTTT.